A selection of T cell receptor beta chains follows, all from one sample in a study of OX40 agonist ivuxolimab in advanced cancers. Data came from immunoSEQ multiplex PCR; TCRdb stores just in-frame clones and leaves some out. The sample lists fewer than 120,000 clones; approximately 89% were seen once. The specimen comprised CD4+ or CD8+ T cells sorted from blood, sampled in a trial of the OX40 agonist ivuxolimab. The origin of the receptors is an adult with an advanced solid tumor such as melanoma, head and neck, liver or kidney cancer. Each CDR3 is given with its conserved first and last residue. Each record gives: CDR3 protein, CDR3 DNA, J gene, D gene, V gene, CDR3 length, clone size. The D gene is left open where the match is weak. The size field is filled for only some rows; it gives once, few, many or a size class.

cdr3_aa: CASSLLHGFANTGELFF; cdr3_nt: TGTGCCAGCAGTCTCTTACACGGTTTCGCGAACACCGGGGAGCTGTTTTTT; j_call: TRBJ2-2; d_call: -; v_call: TRBV28; cdr3_length: 17; clone_size: once
cdr3_aa: CASSPLPLSGVGQPQHF; cdr3_nt: TGTGCCAGCAGTCCCCTGCCCCTCTCAGGGGTGGGTCAGCCCCAGCATTTT; j_call: TRBJ1-5; d_call: -; v_call: TRBV27; cdr3_length: 17; clone_size: -
cdr3_aa: CASSLEAGAYEQYF; cdr3_nt: TGTGCCAGCAGCTTAGAAGCAGGGGCCTACGAGCAGTACTTC; j_call: TRBJ2-7; d_call: -; v_call: TRBV11-3; cdr3_length: 14; clone_size: -
cdr3_aa: CASSELIGGAYGYTF; cdr3_nt: TGTGCCAGCAGTGAATTGATTGGGGGGGCCTATGGCTACACCTTC; j_call: TRBJ1-2; d_call: -; v_call: TRBV27; cdr3_length: 15; clone_size: -
cdr3_aa: CASSPDSDPSTDTQYF; cdr3_nt: TGTGCCAGCAGCCCAGATTCGGACCCTAGCACAGATACGCAGTATTTT; j_call: TRBJ2-3; d_call: -; v_call: TRBV7-9; cdr3_length: 16; clone_size: -
cdr3_aa: CASSRLTSGRGDTQYF; cdr3_nt: TGTGCCAGCAGTCGCCTTACTAGCGGGAGAGGGGATACGCAGTATTTT; j_call: TRBJ2-3; d_call: TRBD2; v_call: TRBV2; cdr3_length: 16; clone_size: -
cdr3_aa: CASSPRNGEDYGYTF; cdr3_nt: TGTGCCAGTAGTCCTCGAAACGGGGAGGACTATGGCTACACCTTC; j_call: TRBJ1-2; d_call: -; v_call: TRBV19; cdr3_length: 15; clone_size: -
cdr3_aa: CASSYRAGGLETQYF; cdr3_nt: TGTGCCAGCAGTTACAGAGCAGGGGGCCTGGAGACCCAGTACTTC; j_call: TRBJ2-5; d_call: TRBD1; v_call: TRBV6-5; cdr3_length: 15; clone_size: -
cdr3_aa: CASSTDSTGGGETQYF; cdr3_nt: TGTGCCAGCAGCACGGACTCGACAGGAGGCGGGGAGACCCAGTACTTC; j_call: TRBJ2-5; d_call: -; v_call: TRBV5-4; cdr3_length: 16; clone_size: -
cdr3_aa: CASSLNRGRGEKLFF; cdr3_nt: TGTGCCAGCAGCTTGAACAGGGGTAGGGGTGAAAAACTGTTTTTT; j_call: TRBJ1-4; d_call: TRBD1; v_call: TRBV5-4; cdr3_length: 15; clone_size: -
cdr3_aa: CAWRQAPYGYTF; cdr3_nt: TGTGCCTGGAGACAGGCGCCCTATGGCTACACCTTC; j_call: TRBJ1-2; d_call: -; v_call: TRBV30; cdr3_length: 12; clone_size: -
cdr3_aa: CASSLNGGAGNTIYF; cdr3_nt: TGTGCCAGCAGCTTAAACGGGGGGGCTGGAAACACCATATATTTT; j_call: TRBJ1-3; d_call: -; v_call: TRBV7-2; cdr3_length: 15; clone_size: -
cdr3_aa: CASSLGQMNTEAFF; cdr3_nt: TGTGCCAGCAGCTTAGGACAAATGAACACTGAAGCTTTCTTT; j_call: TRBJ1-1; d_call: -; v_call: TRBV7-9; cdr3_length: 14; clone_size: once
cdr3_aa: CASSSAWLVGELFF; cdr3_nt: TGTGCCAGCAGTTCAGCGTGGCTAGTCGGGGAGCTGTTTTTT; j_call: TRBJ2-2; d_call: -; v_call: TRBV27; cdr3_length: 14; clone_size: -
cdr3_aa: CATSRGIYEQYF; cdr3_nt: TGTGCCACCAGCAGGGGAATCTACGAGCAGTACTTC; j_call: TRBJ2-7; d_call: -; v_call: TRBV6-5; cdr3_length: 12; clone_size: once
cdr3_aa: CASSQEILRYGYTF; cdr3_nt: TGCGCCAGCAGCCAAGAAATCTTGAGGTATGGCTACACCTTC; j_call: TRBJ1-2; d_call: -; v_call: TRBV4-3; cdr3_length: 14; clone_size: few